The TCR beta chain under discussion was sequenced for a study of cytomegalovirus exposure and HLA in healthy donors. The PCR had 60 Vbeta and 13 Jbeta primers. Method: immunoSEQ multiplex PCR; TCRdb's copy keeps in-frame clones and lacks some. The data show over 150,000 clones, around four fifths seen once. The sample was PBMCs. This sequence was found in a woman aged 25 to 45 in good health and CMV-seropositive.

The CDR3 loop reads CASSLRLAGRSQETQYF. CDR3 coding DNA: TGTGCCAGCAGCTTAAGGCTAGCGGGACGCTCCCAAGAGACCCAGTACTTC. This chain links TRBV11-3 with TRBJ2-5; 9 bases are shared with TRBD2. Germline V CDR1 and CDR2: SGHNT, YENEEA. The CDR3 extends over 17 amino acids. The V segment lost 2 bases and the J segment 1 base; nucleotides outside the gene matches: 8.